A selection of T cell receptor beta chains follows, all from one sample in a study of blood T cell repertoires in COVID-19. Profiled with immunoSEQ multiplex PCR; TCRdb holds only in-frame clones, not every one. This table holds about 200,000 clones, over 80% found once. Sequenced material: peripheral blood. All receptors come from a man aged 55 to 69 with COVID-19, enrolled during active disease. The CDR3 runs from the conserved cysteine through the conserved F or W. A D gene is named only where the DNA matches it firmly. Only some rows state a clone size, as once, few, many or a class for expanded clones.

CDR3nt | CDR3aa | d_gene | j_gene | abundance | v_gene
TGCGCCAGCAGCTTTACAGAGGGGGACACTGAAGCTTTCTTT | CASSFTEGDTEAFF | NA | TRBJ1-1 | NA | TRBV5-1
TGTGCCAGCAGTACGGGGAGGGCCAATGAGCAGTTCTTC | CASSTGRANEQFF | TRBD2 | TRBJ2-1 | NA | TRBV27
TGTGCCAGCAGTTTCAGGGGCAGGGGCAATCAGCCCCAGCATTTT | CASSFRGRGNQPQHF | NA | TRBJ1-5 | NA | TRBV28
TGTGCCAGCAGGGGACAGGGGGCTTCTGGAAACACCATATATTTT | CASRGQGASGNTIYF | TRBD1 | TRBJ1-3 | NA | TRBV27
TGTGCCAGCAGCTTGATCGGGGGGCAAACGCAGTATTTT | CASSLIGGQTQYF | NA | TRBJ2-3 | NA | TRBV5-6
TGTGCCATCAGCCGGGGTTGGCTTCGCAGTCAGCCCCAGCATTTT | CAISRGWLRSQPQHF | NA | TRBJ1-5 | NA | TRBV10-3
TGTGCCAGCAGCGCTACAGGGGGAGCCTATGGCTACACCTTC | CASSATGGAYGYTF | TRBD1 | TRBJ1-2 | NA | TRBV5-4
TGTGCCAGCAGGTTCGTTCAGGGGAATTCACCCCTCCACTTT | CASRFVQGNSPLHF | NA | TRBJ1-6 | NA | TRBV5-6
TGTGCCAGCACGAAAGGGGTAAGGGGCTACACCTTC | CASTKGVRGYTF | NA | TRBJ1-2 | NA | TRBV6-4
TGTGCCAGCAGTTACCGCTCCCGAGCGGGAGTGGAGCAGTTCTTC | CASSYRSRAGVEQFF | TRBD2 | TRBJ2-1 | NA | TRBV6-5
TGTGCCACCAGCAGAGAGGGCAGGCCATGGAACACTGAAGCTTTCTTT | CATSREGRPWNTEAFF | NA | TRBJ1-1 | few | TRBV15
TGTGCCATCCGGAGAGGGAGAGGTGAAAAACTGTTTTTT | CAIRRGRGEKLFF | NA | TRBJ1-4 | NA | TRBV24-1
TGTGCCAGCGAGGACAGGGGAAATGAAAAACTGTTTTTT | CASEDRGNEKLFF | TRBD1 | TRBJ1-4 | few | TRBV7-9
TGTGCCAGCAGCTCCAGGGTTGACAATTCACCCCTCCACTTT | CASSSRVDNSPLHF | NA | TRBJ1-6 | NA | TRBV7-9
TGTGCCAGCAACCTGCTAGGGACAGTTATCTATGGCTACACCTTC | CASNLLGTVIYGYTF | TRBD1 | TRBJ1-2 | NA | TRBV6-6
TGTGCCAGCAGCCGAAACCAGCGACAGGGAGTTGCTGAAGCTTTCTTT | CASSRNQRQGVAEAFF | TRBD1 | TRBJ1-1 | NA | TRBV13
TGTGCCACCAGCGCCCGGACGGGGGCCGGGGAGCTGTTTTTT | CATSARTGAGELFF | NA | TRBJ2-2 | NA | TRBV15
TGCAGCGTTGCTGACAGCTTCTATGGCTACACCTTC | CSVADSFYGYTF | NA | TRBJ1-2 | NA | TRBV29-1
TGTGCTAGTGGTTTCCGGGTTAGCAATGAGCAGTTCTTC | CASGFRVSNEQFF | NA | TRBJ2-1 | once | TRBV12-5
TGTGCCAGCAGTTACGGCAGCAATCAGCCCCAGCATTTT | CASSYGSNQPQHF | NA | TRBJ1-5 | NA | TRBV6-2/TRBV6-3
TGTGCCAGCAGCTTGGATGGGGGGAGAAAAGAGACCCAGTACTTC | CASSLDGGRKETQYF | NA | TRBJ2-5 | NA | TRBV5-6
TGTGCCAGCAGCGCCGGACAGGGCTTACCTGAAGCTTTCTTT | CASSAGQGLPEAFF | TRBD1 | TRBJ1-1 | once | TRBV7-9
TGTGCCAGCAGAGATGGACAGGTCAATAATTCACCCCTCCACTTT | CASRDGQVNNSPLHF | TRBD1 | TRBJ1-6 | NA | TRBV7-2
TGCAGCGTTGGGCTTACAGGAGGGGAAAGCGATGAGCAGTTCTTC | CSVGLTGGESDEQFF | NA | TRBJ2-1 | NA | TRBV29-1
TGTGCCAGCAGTACTGGACAGGGTAGGCTTGTTAACACTGAAGCTTTCTTT | CASSTGQGRLVNTEAFF | TRBD1 | TRBJ1-1 | NA | TRBV25-1
TGTGCCAGCACCCCGGGGACAGGGGCCGACTATGGCTACACCTTC | CASTPGTGADYGYTF | TRBD1 | TRBJ1-2 | NA | TRBV28
TGTGCCAGCAGCTTAGAACCGGGGATGAACACTGAAGCTTTCTTT | CASSLEPGMNTEAFF | NA | TRBJ1-1 | NA | TRBV11-3
TGTGCCAGTAGTATAGAGGGGACAGGGATCATTTATAGCAATCAGCCCCAGCATTTT | CASSIEGTGIIYSNQPQHF | TRBD1 | TRBJ1-5 | once | TRBV19
TGCAGTGCTAGTGTGGCGGGAGAAGGATCAGCAGATACGCAGTATTTT | CSASVAGEGSADTQYF | TRBD2 | TRBJ2-3 | NA | TRBV20-1
TGTGCCAGCTCCCCCCTAGGGGGGACAGGCACAGATACGCAGTATTTT | CASSPLGGTGTDTQYF | NA | TRBJ2-3 | NA | TRBV18
TGTGCCAGCAGAACCATGGGGGGTGGCAATCAGCCCCAGCATTTT | CASRTMGGGNQPQHF | NA | TRBJ1-5 | NA | TRBV6-6
TGTGCCAGCAGTTTATTAGCAGCGGGAGTAACCGAGCAGTACTTC | CASSLLAAGVTEQYF | TRBD2 | TRBJ2-7 | once | TRBV27
TGTGCCTGGAGTTACAGGGCCCCAGATACGCAGTATTTT | CAWSYRAPDTQYF | NA | TRBJ2-3 | NA | TRBV30
TGTGCCAGCATTAGACAGTGGCCTCTGAACACTGAAGCTTTCTTT | CASIRQWPLNTEAFF | NA | TRBJ1-1 | NA | TRBV5-6
TGTGCCACCAGTACCCAGGGGGTGATCTATGGCTACACCTTC | CATSTQGVIYGYTF | TRBD1 | TRBJ1-2 | NA | TRBV15
TGTGCCAGCTCACCACGAACGGCTGAAGCTTTCTTT | CASSPRTAEAFF | NA | TRBJ1-1 | NA | TRBV18
TGCGCCAGCACTCCTGGGGGAGGGATCGCTGAAGCTTTCTTT | CASTPGGGIAEAFF | NA | TRBJ1-1 | few | TRBV10-2
TGTGCCAGTCTTCGACAGGGAAGTGTATATGGCTACACCTTC | CASLRQGSVYGYTF | TRBD1 | TRBJ1-2 | NA | TRBV19
TGTGCCAGCTCAAAGGACAGGGGAGGTAATTCACCCCTCCACTTT | CASSKDRGGNSPLHF | TRBD1 | TRBJ1-6 | once | TRBV18
TGCGCCAGCAGCCAACCAACTGGGAGGGGCCTATCTCCAGATACGCAGTATTTT | CASSQPTGRGLSPDTQYF | TRBD2 | TRBJ2-3 | NA | TRBV4-1
TGTGCTAGTGGTTTTTCCGGGACAGGGGGCGGCTACACCTTC | CASGFSGTGGGYTF | TRBD1 | TRBJ1-2 | NA | TRBV12-5
TGTGCCAGCAGCCCCCAAGGGGGGGGTGCACGCTATGGCTACACCTTC | CASSPQGGGARYGYTF | NA | TRBJ1-2 | NA | TRBV7-2
TGCGCCAGCAGCTTGGCGGTAGGGACAGTCGAAAAACTGTTTTTT | CASSLAVGTVEKLFF | TRBD1 | TRBJ1-4 | few | TRBV5-1
TGTGCCACCAGTGATTTGCAGGGGATCAACGACGTAATAACAGCCAAAAACATTCAGTACTTC | CATSDLQGINDVITAKNIQYF | NA | TRBJ2-4 | few | TRBV24-1
TGTGCCAGCAGCACGGTGCGGGTTGTAGAGCGGTACAGCACTGAAGCTTTCTTT | CASSTVRVVERYSTEAFF | NA | TRBJ1-1 | NA | TRBV28
TGTGCCAGCAGTTGGGGACAGAGGCTATATAATTCACCCCTCCACTTT | CASSWGQRLYNSPLHF | TRBD1 | TRBJ1-6 | NA | TRBV6-5
TGTGCCAGCATTTCTTGGGGAGGGGGGAATGAGCAGTTCTTC | CASISWGGGNEQFF | NA | TRBJ2-1 | few | TRBV6-5
TGCGCCAGCAGCCCCCAGGCCCGCGAGCAGTACTTC | CASSPQAREQYF | NA | TRBJ2-7 | once | TRBV5-1
TGTGCCAGCAGCCAAGGAGGCACAGGGATAGGAGAGACCCAGTACTTC | CASSQGGTGIGETQYF | NA | TRBJ2-5 | NA | TRBV4-2
TGTGCCAGCTCCCCGTTGACAGGGAGCATGAACACTGAAGCTTTCTTT | CASSPLTGSMNTEAFF | TRBD1 | TRBJ1-1 | NA | TRBV18
TGTGCCAGCAGTGCCGGGTTTGGCCGTAATAATTCACCCCTCCACTTT | CASSAGFGRNNSPLHF | NA | TRBJ1-6 | NA | TRBV25-1
TGTGCCAGCAGTTCCCTGGGGCAGCGCGACACTGAAGCTTTCTTT | CASSSLGQRDTEAFF | NA | TRBJ1-1 | NA | TRBV28
TGTGCCGGGGGACAGGGACTTTTGGTGAATGAGCAGTTCTTC | CAGGQGLLVNEQFF | TRBD1 | TRBJ2-1 | NA | TRBV2
TGCGCCAGCAGTTTCGACAGGAACTCTGGGGCCAACGTCCTGACTTTC | CASSFDRNSGANVLTF | NA | TRBJ2-6 | NA | TRBV5-1
TGTGCCAGCAGCCTGGGCAGGGCTAATGAAAAACTGTTTTTT | CASSLGRANEKLFF | NA | TRBJ1-4 | NA | TRBV7-9